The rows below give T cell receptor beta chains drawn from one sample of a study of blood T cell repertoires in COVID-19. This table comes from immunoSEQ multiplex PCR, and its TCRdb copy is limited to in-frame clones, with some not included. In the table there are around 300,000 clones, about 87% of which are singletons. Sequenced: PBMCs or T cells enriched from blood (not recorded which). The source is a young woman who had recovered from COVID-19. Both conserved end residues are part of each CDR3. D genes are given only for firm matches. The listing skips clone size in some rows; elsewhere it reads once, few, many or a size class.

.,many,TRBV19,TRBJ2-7,TGTGCCAGTAGTCCACAAGGACAGTCGAATGAATGGTACTTC,CASSPQGQSNEWYF
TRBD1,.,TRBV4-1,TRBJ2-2,TGCGCCAGCAGCCACGACCGGACAGGGCTCACCGGGGAGCTGTTTTTT,CASSHDRTGLTGELFF
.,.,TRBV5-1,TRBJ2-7,TGCGCCAGCAGCCCCGCGGCCTCCTACGAGCAGTACTTC,CASSPAASYEQYF
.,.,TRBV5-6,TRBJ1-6,TGTGCCAGCAGCCATGCCGGCACAGACAATAATTCACCCCTCCACTTT,CASSHAGTDNNSPLHF
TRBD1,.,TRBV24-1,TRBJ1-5,TGTGCCACCAGTGATGTACAGGGGAACCCCCATCAGCCCCAGCATTTT,CATSDVQGNPHQPQHF
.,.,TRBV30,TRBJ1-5,TGTGCCGGAGGGAGAGAGGGTCCCCAGCATTTT,CAGGREGPQHF
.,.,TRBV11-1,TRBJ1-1,TGTGCCAGCAGCTTCGGGGGAGTGAACACTGAAGCTTTCTTT,CASSFGGVNTEAFF
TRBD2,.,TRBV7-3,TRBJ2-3,TGTGCCAGCAGCTTAACCCGGGCTAGCGGGGGGGCCATAGATACGCAGTATTTT,CASSLTRASGGAIDTQYF
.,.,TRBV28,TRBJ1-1,TGTGCCAGCAGCCTCAGGATGAACACTGAAGCTTTCTTT,CASSLRMNTEAFF
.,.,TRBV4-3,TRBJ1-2,TGCGCCAGCAGCCAAGATAGAACAGGGAGGGATGGCTACACCTTC,CASSQDRTGRDGYTF
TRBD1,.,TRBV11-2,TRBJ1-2,TGTGCCAGCAGCTCCGCCGGACAGGGGGCGCATGGCTACACCTTC,CASSSAGQGAHGYTF
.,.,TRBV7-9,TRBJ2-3,TGTGCCAGCAGCTTTATAAACACAGATACGCAGTATTTT,CASSFINTDTQYF
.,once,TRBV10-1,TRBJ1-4,TGCGCCAGCAGGGACAGTTTCCCAGAAAAACTGTTTTTT,CASRDSFPEKLFF
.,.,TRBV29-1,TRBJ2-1,TGCAGCGTCAATCGGGGGACGGCATACAATGAGCAGTTCTTC,CSVNRGTAYNEQFF
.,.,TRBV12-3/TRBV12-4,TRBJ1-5,TGTGCCAGCAGGCGCCTAACCCAGGAGCCCCAGCATTTT,CASRRLTQEPQHF
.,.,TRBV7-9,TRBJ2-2,TGTGCCAGCAGCTTAGGGAGCGGCACTACTGGGGAGCTGTTTTTT,CASSLGSGTTGELFF
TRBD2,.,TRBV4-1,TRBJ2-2,TGCGCCAGCAGCCCCCTACTAGCGGGGGTAAACACCGGGGAGCTGTTTTTT,CASSPLLAGVNTGELFF
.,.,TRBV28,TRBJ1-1,TGTGCCAGCAGTTTAGAGACAGGAAGGGCGTACACTGAAGCTTTCTTT,CASSLETGRAYTEAFF
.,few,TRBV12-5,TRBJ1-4,TGTGCTAGTGATACCAGGGCTAATGAAAAACTGTTTTTT,CASDTRANEKLFF
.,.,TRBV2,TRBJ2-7,TGTGCCAGCAGGAGGGACTCCACCTACGAGCAGTACTTC,CASRRDSTYEQYF
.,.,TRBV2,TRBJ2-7,TGTGCCAGCAATCAGGGAGGCTACGAGCAGTACTTC,CASNQGGYEQYF
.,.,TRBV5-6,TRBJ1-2,TGTGCCAGCAGCGTGACCGGCCCGGGTGGCTACACCTTC,CASSVTGPGGYTF